This is a list of T cell receptor beta chains from one sample in a study of CD8 T cells in ankylosing spondylitis. TCRdb reanalysed the 5' RACE reads using MiXCR and keeps one entry per CDR3 protein. This table has about 540,000 distinct CDR3 sequences, about 12% appearing once. The source material was blood, either unsorted or a sorted T cell fraction (not recorded which). The receptors stem from a male donor with ankylosing spondylitis. Each CDR3 is given with its conserved first and last residue. Fields, in order: V gene, clone size, D gene, J gene, CDR3 protein, CDR3 DNA. D genes are given only for firm matches. Clone size is shown for a subset of rows, as once, few, many or a class of expanded clone.

V gene: TRBV11-2; clone size: -; D gene: -; J gene: TRBJ2-2; CDR3 protein: CASSFQRTGELFF; CDR3 DNA: TGTGCCAGCAGCTTCCAACGCACCGGGGAGCTGTTTTTT
V gene: TRBV10-3; clone size: -; D gene: TRBD2; J gene: TRBJ2-1; CDR3 protein: CAISDGLAGTRNEQFF; CDR3 DNA: TGTGCCATCAGTGACGGACTAGCGGGTACTAGAAATGAGCAGTTCTTC
V gene: TRBV20-1; clone size: -; D gene: TRBD1; J gene: TRBJ1-2; CDR3 protein: CSAKDRGPHSYGYTF; CDR3 DNA: TGCAGTGCTAAGGACAGGGGGCCGCATAGCTATGGCTACACCTTC
V gene: TRBV4-2; clone size: -; D gene: -; J gene: TRBJ1-1; CDR3 protein: CASSQVGDGNPEAFF; CDR3 DNA: TGTGCCAGCAGCCAAGTGGGCGACGGGAACCCTGAAGCTTTCTTT
V gene: TRBV5-4; clone size: -; D gene: -; J gene: TRBJ1-1; CDR3 protein: CASSKDSLNTEAFF; CDR3 DNA: TGTGCCAGCAGCAAGGACAGCCTGAACACTGAAGCTTTCTTT
V gene: TRBV20-1; clone size: few; D gene: -; J gene: TRBJ2-6; CDR3 protein: CSNGRSGANVLTF; CDR3 DNA: TGCAGTAACGGCAGGTCCGGGGCCAACGTCCTGACTTTC
V gene: TRBV5-6; clone size: many; D gene: -; J gene: TRBJ2-7; CDR3 protein: CASSLGTVDYEQYF; CDR3 DNA: TGTGCCAGCAGCTTGGGGACAGTAGACTACGAGCAGTACTTC
V gene: TRBV12-3/TRBV12-4; clone size: -; D gene: TRBD1; J gene: TRBJ1-4; CDR3 protein: CASRPTGGKLFF; CDR3 DNA: TGTGCCAGCAGGCCGACAGGGGGAAAACTGTTTTTT
V gene: TRBV20-1; clone size: -; D gene: -; J gene: TRBJ1-1; CDR3 protein: CSALVNTEAFF; CDR3 DNA: TGCAGTGCTCTCGTGAACACTGAAGCTTTCTTT
V gene: TRBV12-3/TRBV12-4; clone size: -; D gene: TRBD2; J gene: TRBJ2-3; CDR3 protein: CASSSKGLAGGPPTDTQYF; CDR3 DNA: TGTGCCAGCAGTTCAAAGGGCCTAGCGGGAGGGCCTCCAACAGATACGCAGTATTTT
V gene: TRBV12-3/TRBV12-4; clone size: few; D gene: -; J gene: TRBJ2-5; CDR3 protein: CASQGNAETQYF; CDR3 DNA: TGTGCCAGTCAGGGGAATGCGGAGACCCAGTACTTC
V gene: TRBV11-2; clone size: few; D gene: -; J gene: TRBJ1-1; CDR3 protein: CASTGQIMNTEAFF; CDR3 DNA: TGTGCCAGCACCGGACAGATTATGAACACTGAAGCTTTCTTT
V gene: TRBV5-6; clone size: -; D gene: TRBD1; J gene: TRBJ2-3; CDR3 protein: CASSTPGTGGADTQYF; CDR3 DNA: TGTGCCAGCAGCACTCCCGGGACAGGGGGCGCAGATACGCAGTATTTT
V gene: TRBV29-1; clone size: few; D gene: TRBD1; J gene: TRBJ1-1; CDR3 protein: CSARTGGDTEAFF; CDR3 DNA: TGCAGCGCTCGTACAGGGGGGGACACTGAAGCTTTCTTT
V gene: TRBV4-1; clone size: -; D gene: TRBD2; J gene: TRBJ2-5; CDR3 protein: CASSQVIGLAGKETQYF; CDR3 DNA: TGCGCCAGCAGCCAAGTCATAGGACTAGCGGGAAAAGAGACCCAGTACTTC
V gene: TRBV7-9; clone size: many; D gene: TRBD2; J gene: TRBJ2-2; CDR3 protein: CASSPPGGRAGTGELFF; CDR3 DNA: TGTGCCAGCAGCCCCCCTGGCGGGAGGGCCGGGACCGGGGAGCTGTTTTTT
V gene: TRBV14; clone size: once; D gene: -; J gene: TRBJ2-1; CDR3 protein: CASSQDRSGTPSSF; CDR3 DNA: TGTGCCAGCAGCCAAGACCGCTCCGGGACTCCGAGTTCCTTC
V gene: TRBV4-1; clone size: -; D gene: TRBD2; J gene: TRBJ2-5; CDR3 protein: CASSLVAGGGGTQYF; CDR3 DNA: TGCGCCAGCAGCCTCGTAGCGGGAGGGGGGGGGACCCAGTACTTC
V gene: TRBV25-1; clone size: few; D gene: -; J gene: TRBJ1-2; CDR3 protein: CASSKYTGPIDGYTF; CDR3 DNA: TGTGCCAGCAGTAAGTACACCGGGCCCATCGATGGCTACACCTTC
V gene: TRBV10-3; clone size: -; D gene: TRBD1; J gene: TRBJ1-1; CDR3 protein: CALQGERNTEAFF; CDR3 DNA: TGTGCCCTTCAGGGGGAACGGAACACTGAAGCTTTCTTT
V gene: TRBV5-1; clone size: few; D gene: -; J gene: TRBJ2-2; CDR3 protein: CASQRDSGNTGELFF; CDR3 DNA: TGCGCCAGCCAACGAGACAGTGGTAACACCGGGGAGCTGTTTTTT
V gene: TRBV6-1; clone size: few; D gene: TRBD2; J gene: TRBJ2-7; CDR3 protein: CASRLAGTGYEQYF; CDR3 DNA: TGTGCCAGCAGACTAGCGGGAACTGGGTACGAGCAGTACTTC
V gene: TRBV18; clone size: few; D gene: -; J gene: TRBJ1-1; CDR3 protein: CASSPPSKEVTEAFF; CDR3 DNA: TGTGCCAGCTCACCCCCGTCCAAAGAGGTCACTGAAGCTTTCTTT
V gene: TRBV5-6; clone size: -; D gene: -; J gene: TRBJ2-2; CDR3 protein: CASSLGLWGAGNTGELFF; CDR3 DNA: TGTGCCAGCAGCTTAGGTCTTTGGGGCGCCGGGAACACCGGGGAGCTGTTTTTT
V gene: TRBV5-4; clone size: few; D gene: TRBD1; J gene: TRBJ1-3; CDR3 protein: CASSLGQGAGGNTIYF; CDR3 DNA: TGTGCCAGCAGCTTGGGACAGGGGGCAGGTGGAAACACCATATATTTT
V gene: TRBV9; clone size: -; D gene: -; J gene: TRBJ2-1; CDR3 protein: CASSVDPRHEQFF; CDR3 DNA: TGTGCCAGCAGCGTAGATCCTAGGCACGAGCAGTTCTTC
V gene: TRBV5-5; clone size: few; D gene: TRBD1; J gene: TRBJ1-6; CDR3 protein: CASSLRRGPSPLHF; CDR3 DNA: TGTGCCAGCAGCTTGCGCAGGGGGCCTTCACCCCTCCACTTT
V gene: TRBV7-8; clone size: -; D gene: -; J gene: TRBJ1-6; CDR3 protein: CASSLVGQGFHF; CDR3 DNA: TGTGCCAGCAGCTTAGTGGGGCAGGGGTTCCACTTT
V gene: TRBV2; clone size: few; D gene: TRBD1; J gene: TRBJ2-5; CDR3 protein: CASSDLQGAGETQYF; CDR3 DNA: TGTGCCAGCAGTGATTTACAGGGGGCAGGAGAGACCCAGTACTTC
V gene: TRBV7-2; clone size: -; D gene: -; J gene: TRBJ2-7; CDR3 protein: CASSSAGTSYEQYF; CDR3 DNA: TGTGCCAGCAGTTCAGCCGGGACTTCCTACGAGCAGTACTTC
V gene: TRBV12-3/TRBV12-4; clone size: few; D gene: -; J gene: TRBJ1-2; CDR3 protein: CASSTASPTKGYTF; CDR3 DNA: TGTGCCAGCAGTACTGCGAGCCCAACTAAGGGCTACACCTTC
V gene: TRBV5-5; clone size: -; D gene: -; J gene: TRBJ2-7; CDR3 protein: CASSLGWGSSYEQYF; CDR3 DNA: TGTGCCAGCAGCTTGGGGTGGGGGAGCTCCTACGAGCAGTACTTC
V gene: TRBV12-3/TRBV12-4; clone size: many; D gene: TRBD1; J gene: TRBJ1-2; CDR3 protein: CASSPGTVNYGYTF; CDR3 DNA: TGTGCCAGCAGCCCCGGGACAGTAAACTATGGCTACACCTTC
V gene: TRBV11-3; clone size: -; D gene: TRBD2; J gene: TRBJ2-2; CDR3 protein: CASSSYWAGDTGELFF; CDR3 DNA: TGTGCCAGCAGCTCCTACTGGGCGGGGGACACCGGGGAGCTGTTTTTT
V gene: TRBV5-1; clone size: -; D gene: TRBD2; J gene: TRBJ2-1; CDR3 protein: CASSLGATSGSYNEQFF; CDR3 DNA: TGCGCCAGCAGCTTGGGTGCTACTAGCGGGTCCTACAATGAGCAGTTCTTC
V gene: TRBV12-5; clone size: few; D gene: -; J gene: TRBJ2-6; CDR3 protein: CASGLVRQSSGANVLTF; CDR3 DNA: TGTGCTAGTGGTTTGGTGAGACAGAGCTCTGGGGCCAACGTCCTGACTTTC
V gene: TRBV5-1; clone size: few; D gene: -; J gene: TRBJ1-3; CDR3 protein: CASSLGPQRPGNTIYF; CDR3 DNA: TGCGCCAGCAGCTTGGGGCCCCAGAGACCCGGAAACACCATATATTTT
V gene: TRBV18; clone size: -; D gene: TRBD1; J gene: TRBJ1-4; CDR3 protein: CASSSRDSHEKLFF; CDR3 DNA: TGTGCCAGCTCATCCCGGGACAGCCATGAAAAACTGTTTTTT
V gene: TRBV29-1; clone size: few; D gene: -; J gene: TRBJ1-4; CDR3 protein: CSVSRLATNEKLFF; CDR3 DNA: TGCAGCGTGTCCAGACTTGCAACTAATGAAAAACTGTTTTTT
V gene: TRBV20-1; clone size: -; D gene: -; J gene: TRBJ1-1; CDR3 protein: CSATARHTEAFF; CDR3 DNA: TGCAGTGCTACGGCCCGCCACACTGAAGCTTTCTTT
V gene: TRBV29-1; clone size: many; D gene: -; J gene: TRBJ2-3; CDR3 protein: CSGGTEQSDTQYF; CDR3 DNA: TGCAGCGGTGGGACGGAGCAATCAGATACGCAGTATTTT
V gene: TRBV5-1; clone size: few; D gene: TRBD2; J gene: TRBJ2-1; CDR3 protein: CASSFQLAGNEQFF; CDR3 DNA: TGCGCCAGCAGCTTCCAACTAGCGGGGAATGAGCAGTTCTTC
V gene: TRBV5-1; clone size: many; D gene: TRBD2; J gene: TRBJ2-2; CDR3 protein: CASSWGLVGELFF; CDR3 DNA: TGCGCCAGCAGCTGGGGACTAGTCGGGGAGCTGTTTTTT
V gene: TRBV12-3/TRBV12-4; clone size: few; D gene: -; J gene: TRBJ1-1; CDR3 protein: CASAKTDPFTEAFF; CDR3 DNA: TGTGCCAGCGCAAAGACCGATCCCTTCACTGAAGCTTTCTTT
V gene: TRBV7-2; clone size: many; D gene: TRBD2; J gene: TRBJ2-1; CDR3 protein: CASTILIGGTSGTLSYNEQFF; CDR3 DNA: TGTGCCAGCACCATCCTGATCGGGGGGACTAGCGGGACTCTTTCCTACAATGAGCAGTTCTTC
V gene: TRBV12-5; clone size: many; D gene: TRBD2; J gene: TRBJ2-3; CDR3 protein: CASGREGVDTQYF; CDR3 DNA: TGTGCTAGTGGTCGGGAGGGGGTAGATACGCAGTATTTT
V gene: TRBV13; clone size: -; D gene: TRBD2; J gene: TRBJ2-1; CDR3 protein: CASSRDYPSGSANNEQFF; CDR3 DNA: TGTGCCAGCAGCAGGGACTATCCTAGCGGGAGCGCCAACAATGAGCAGTTCTTC
V gene: TRBV4-2; clone size: -; D gene: TRBD2; J gene: TRBJ2-7; CDR3 protein: CASSRQGLAGFSSSTYEQYF; CDR3 DNA: TGTGCCAGCAGCCGTCAGGGACTAGCGGGATTTTCCTCTTCGACCTACGAGCAGTACTTC
V gene: TRBV12-5; clone size: -; D gene: -; J gene: TRBJ1-1; CDR3 protein: CASGVGGMNTEAFF; CDR3 DNA: TGTGCTAGTGGGGTGGGGGGCATGAACACTGAAGCTTTCTTT
V gene: TRBV7-9; clone size: -; D gene: -; J gene: TRBJ1-1; CDR3 protein: CASSSEGRGYGTEAFF; CDR3 DNA: TGTGCCAGCAGTTCAGAGGGACGTGGGTATGGCACTGAAGCTTTCTTT
V gene: TRBV20-1; clone size: -; D gene: TRBD2; J gene: TRBJ2-1; CDR3 protein: CSARVTSGISYNEQFF; CDR3 DNA: TGCAGTGCTAGAGTCACTAGCGGAATCTCCTACAATGAGCAGTTCTTC
V gene: TRBV6-2/TRBV6-3; clone size: few; D gene: -; J gene: TRBJ2-2; CDR3 protein: CASSSLPGELFF; CDR3 DNA: TGTGCCAGCAGTTCCCTCCCCGGGGAGCTGTTTTTT
V gene: TRBV11-2; clone size: few; D gene: TRBD2; J gene: TRBJ2-3; CDR3 protein: CASSNDGGSMGTDTQYF; CDR3 DNA: TGTGCCAGCAGCAATGACGGCGGGAGTATGGGCACAGATACGCAGTATTTT
V gene: TRBV9; clone size: -; D gene: -; J gene: TRBJ2-6; CDR3 protein: CASGVEFAGANVLTF; CDR3 DNA: TGTGCCAGCGGCGTAGAGTTCGCTGGGGCCAACGTCCTGACTTTC
V gene: TRBV6-5; clone size: -; D gene: -; J gene: TRBJ2-3; CDR3 protein: CASSYSSGGQYF; CDR3 DNA: TGTGCCAGCAGTTACTCGAGTGGAGGGCAGTATTTT
V gene: TRBV6-2/TRBV6-3; clone size: -; D gene: TRBD2; J gene: TRBJ2-1; CDR3 protein: CASSHLLAGSYNEQFF; CDR3 DNA: TGTGCCAGCAGTCATCTCCTAGCGGGATCATACAATGAGCAGTTCTTC
V gene: TRBV6-5; clone size: few; D gene: -; J gene: TRBJ2-2; CDR3 protein: CASSYSRNTGELFF; CDR3 DNA: TGTGCCAGCAGTTACTCGAGGAACACCGGGGAGCTGTTTTTT
V gene: TRBV10-3; clone size: few; D gene: -; J gene: TRBJ2-1; CDR3 protein: CAIRPTSPSYNEQFF; CDR3 DNA: TGTGCCATCAGACCTACTAGCCCCTCCTACAATGAGCAGTTCTTC